What follows is one T cell receptor beta chain and its context. Antigen unknown. This entry belongs to a study of cytomegalovirus exposure and HLA in healthy donors. Study summary: Prior work identified 117 million unique TCR beta sequences in 150 million to 200 million T cells. General observations from the study: The HLA-A and HLA-B alleles of most subjects were reportedly predicted accurately from TCR beta sequences. Rarity marked most TCR sequences, yet some public TCRs occurred in many donors. Presence/absence analyses supposed approximately even sequencing depth among donors.

Germline loops: CDR1 SEHNR, CDR2 FQNEAQ (reference sequence). Trimming pared 0 bases from V and 5 bases from J, leaving 4 bases between. The CDR3 is made up of 12 amino acids. The PCR made use of 60 Vbeta and 13 Jbeta primers. Assay used: immunoSEQ multiplex PCR; TCRdb lists only in-frame clones, some missing. The table includes about 130,000 clones, 80% to 85% detected once. This rearrangement joins TRBV7-9 to TRBJ1-1; D remains ambiguous. The receptor was isolated from a young woman in good health and CMV-seronegative. Input material: PBMCs. This CDR3 is CASSLAPTEAFF. Here the CDR3 DNA reads TGTGCCAGCAGCTTAGCTCCAACTGAAGCTTTCTTT.